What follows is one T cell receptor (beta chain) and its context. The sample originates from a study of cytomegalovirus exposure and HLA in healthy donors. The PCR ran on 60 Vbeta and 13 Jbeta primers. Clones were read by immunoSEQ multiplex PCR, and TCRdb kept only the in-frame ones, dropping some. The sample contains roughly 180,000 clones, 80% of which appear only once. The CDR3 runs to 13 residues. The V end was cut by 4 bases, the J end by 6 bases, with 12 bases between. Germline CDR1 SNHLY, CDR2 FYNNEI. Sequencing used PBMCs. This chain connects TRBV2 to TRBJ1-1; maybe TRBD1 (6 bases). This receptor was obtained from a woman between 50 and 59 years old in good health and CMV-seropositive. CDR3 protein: CASSGTGTSEAFF. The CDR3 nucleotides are TGTGCCAGCAGTGGTACAGGGACCTCTGAAGCTTTCTTT.